The clone carrying this T cell receptor beta chain was observed once. The V segment lost 0 bases and the J segment 5 bases; nucleotides outside the gene matches: 7. CDR1 MGHRA and CDR2 YSYEKL come from the germline V gene. This CDR3 contains 17 residues. Seattle participants joined during active infection and were tracked over time. The data were obtained in a study of blood T cell repertoires in COVID-19. Study background: Sample material is recorded as cDNA or gDNA derived from T cells, B-cell-depleted T cells, or PBMCs.

This table comes from immunoSEQ multiplex PCR, and its TCRdb copy is limited to in-frame clones, with some not included. Of a few hundred thousand clones in the sample, about 88% were seen once. The chain joins TRBV4-1 to TRBJ2-5, with 12 nucleotides matching TRBD2. Sequencing was done on a sample of peripheral blood. The origin of this receptor is a woman in her 30s with COVID-19, enrolled during active disease. The CDR3 DNA follows: TGCGCCAGCAGCCAAGATGCTAGCGGGAGGGCGTGGGAGACCCAGTACTTC. Protein product: CASSQDASGRAWETQYF.